The 32 T cell receptor beta chains in this list originate from one sample, sequenced in a study of shared clonotypes between healthy human individuals. Profiling relied on immunoSEQ multiplex PCR, and the TCRdb table lists in-frame clones only, not all of them. The data contain about 990,000 clones, around 82% of them seen just once; the ten biggest clones take up roughly 0.62%. Sequencing was performed on memory CD4+ T cells from PBMCs. As for subset: CD45RA-negative fraction. All receptors come from a man younger than 30 in good health. Some clones in this sample may be carry-over from other donors' samples.

This clone was observed a single time. The chain couples TRBV18 to TRBJ2-7, with 9 nucleotides matching TRBD2. Trimming cost V 3 bases and J 2 bases; bases outside gene matches: 5. The CDR3 length is 15 residues. Germline assignment: CDR1 KGHSH and CDR2 LQKENI. The CDR3 loop is CASSPRLAGTYEQYF. The CDR3 nucleotides are TGTGCCAGCTCACCGCGTCTAGCGGGAACCTACGAGCAGTACTTC.

The chain is built from TRBV4-1 and TRBJ2-1; 8 bases are shared with TRBD2. The CDR3 spans 17 residues. The germline V gene encodes CDR1 MGHRA and CDR2 YSYEKL. The V and J ends lost 4 bases and 0 bases, in that order; junction bases with no gene match: 8. The CDR3 bases are TGCGCCAGCAGCCCGGGACTAGTTATAGGCTCCTACAATGAGCAGTTCTTC. Translation gives CASSPGLVIGSYNEQFF.

This clone was counted only a few times. The chain uses TRBV7-9 and TRBJ2-3; 7 bases fit TRBD1. There are 15 residues in the CDR3. The V and J ends lost 2 bases and 5 bases, in that order; junction bases with no gene match: 7. Germline values: CDR1 SEHNR, CDR2 FQNEAQ (reference sequence). The CDR3 loop is CASSLRSRGQDTQYF. CDR3 DNA: TGTGCCAGCAGCTTACGCAGTAGGGGGCAAGATACGCAGTATTTT.

The CDR3 protein is CASSSTTTGTSKQYF. DNA of the CDR3: TGTGCCAGCAGTTCCACAACCACCGGGACAAGCAAGCAGTACTTC. The chain employs TRBV28 and TRBJ2-7; a weak D match, TRBD1 (6 bases). Looked up from germline, CDR1 is MDHEN and CDR2 is SYDVKM. V was trimmed by 4 bases and J by 8 bases, leaving 21 bases between them. CDR3 length: 15 residues.

The CDR3 sequence is CASSPPPGQGEKLFF. CDR3 DNA sequence: TGCGCCAGCAGCCCCCCCCCGGGACAGGGTGAAAAACTGTTTTTT. The chain joins TRBV4-1 to TRBJ1-4; 9 bases map to TRBD1. This CDR3 spans 15 amino acids. CDR1 and CDR2 (germline): MGHRA, YSYEKL. V lost 4 bases and J lost 7; bases outside the gene matches: 7.

The V call is TRBV6-5, the J call TRBJ2-7; D may match TRBD1 or TRBD2 (6 bases each). The CDR3 is made up of 14 amino acids. The V and J ends lost 0 bases and 6 bases respectively, with 12 bases between them. CDR1 MNHEY and CDR2 SVGAGI come from the germline V gene. CDR3 sequence: CASSYSHGGGEQYF. The CDR3 DNA reads as TGTGCCAGCAGTTACTCTCACGGAGGGGGCGAGCAGTACTTC.

The genes are TRBV28 and TRBJ2-7; possibly TRBD1 for D (6 bases). The germline gives CDR1 MDHEN, CDR2 SYDVKM. CDR3 length: 13 amino acids. The V end lost 3 bases, the J end lost 6 bases, and 12 bases lay between the germline ends. CDR3 region: CASSLFRGGEQYF. In nucleotides, the CDR3 is TGTGCCAGCAGTTTGTTCAGGGGCGGCGAGCAGTACTTC.

This clone was detected once. The chain carries TRBV15 and TRBJ2-7; 7 bases align to TRBD1. V trimming: 0 bases; J trimming: 7 bases; junction bases outside the gene matches: 6. The CDR3 runs 14 residues. Germline lookup yields CDR1 LNHNV and CDR2 YYDKDF (reference sequence). CDR3 protein: CATSRDLTGKEQYF. CDR3 bases: TGTGCCACCAGCAGAGATCTGACAGGGAAAGAGCAGTACTTC.

The V gene is TRBV5-1, the J gene TRBJ2-7; no definite D call. The CDR3 length is 14 residues. Germline V gives CDR1 SGHRS, CDR2 YFSETQ. V lost 1 base to trimming and J lost 2 bases, with 10 bases between them. The CDR3 spells CASSLTVQTYEQYF. CDR3 coding DNA: TGCGCCAGCAGCTTGACAGTCCAAACCTACGAGCAGTACTTC.

Only one count was recorded for this clone. The CDR3 DNA reads as TGTGCCAGTAGGGGACAGGGAGCATCTGGGGCCAACGTCCTGACTTTC. Its translation is CASRGQGASGANVLTF. V and J are TRBV19 and TRBJ2-6, with 9 bases aligning to TRBD1. Losses at the gene ends were 6 bases for V and 1 base for J; bases not matched to a gene: 4. The CDR3 covers 16 residues. Germline CDR1 LNHDA, CDR2 SQIVND (reference sequence).

The chain joins TRBV15 to TRBJ2-7, with D uncertain. There are 14 residues in the CDR3. The germline CDR1 and CDR2 sequences are LNHNV and YYDKDF (reference sequence). V lost 0 bases and J 3 bases, leaving 9 bases between the germline ends. The CDR3 coding sequence is TGTGCCACCAGCAGAGAGAGGCTCGTCTACGAGCAGTACTTC. This encodes CATSRERLVYEQYF.

This clone was detected a few times. The genes are TRBV5-4 and TRBJ1-1; the match to TRBD1 covers 10 bases. V was pared by 3 bases and J by 4 bases, with 9 bases of the junction left unmatched. The V gene's germline CDR1 is SGHNT and CDR2 YYREEE (reference sequence). The length of the CDR3 is 16 residues. CDR3 coding DNA: TGTGCCAGCAGCTGGGAAAAGGGACAGGGGAGCACTGAAGCTTTCTTT. Amino acid sequence: CASSWEKGQGSTEAFF.

The chain has TRBV4-2 and TRBJ2-2, with 8 bases matching TRBD2. In germline, CDR1 is LGHNA, CDR2 YNFKEQ. Trimming at V came to 1 base and at J to 4 bases, leaving 14 bases not matched to a gene. This CDR3 spans 19 amino acids. The CDR3 DNA reads as TGTGCCAGCAGCCAAGGTGGAGCGGGAGATAGCTGGAGCACCGGGGAGCTGTTTTTT. It yields the protein CASSQGGAGDSWSTGELFF.

The chain has TRBV7-2 and TRBJ1-2, with a weak D call TRBD1 (5 bases). V was shortened by 5 bases and J by 0 bases, with 16 bases between the two germline ends. Germline-derived CDR1 and CDR2 are SGHTA and FQGNSA. This CDR3 is 16 amino acids long. CDR3 protein: CASSAYSRVSNYGYTF. CDR3 nucleotide sequence: TGTGCCAGCAGCGCGTATTCCAGGGTGTCTAACTATGGCTACACCTTC. The full variable domain, in which reference TRBV7-2 and TRBJ1-2 provide the parts outside the CDR3, is GAGVSQSPSNKVTEKGKDVELRCDPISGHTALYWYRQSLGQGLEFLIYFQGNSAPDKSGLPSDRFSAERTGGSVSTLTIQRTQQEDSAVYLCASSAYSRVSNYGYTFGSGTRLTVV.

V is TRBV5-1 and J is TRBJ2-2; either TRBD1 or TRBD2 may supply D (6 bases each). The germline CDR1 and CDR2 sequences are SGHRS and YFSETQ. V lost 5 bases to trimming and J lost 7 bases, with 12 bases between them. The CDR3 is 13 residues long. The CDR3 reads CASRRGAGGELFF. The CDR3 DNA reads TGCGCCAGCAGAAGGGGGGCTGGCGGGGAGCTGTTTTTT.

The J gene is TRBJ2-1, the V gene TRBV6-5, with unresolved D. Trimming removed 6 bases from V and 0 bases from J, with 12 bases in between. The CDR3 loop spans 15 amino acids. Germline CDR1 MNHEY, CDR2 SVGAGI. The CDR3 here is CASSRYSSSYNEQFF. CDR3 coding DNA: TGTGCCAGCAGCCGATACTCAAGCTCCTACAATGAGCAGTTCTTC.

This chain joins TRBV5-4 and TRBJ2-3; tentatively, D is TRBD2 (5 bases). V lost 4 bases, J lost 2 bases, and 11 bases lay in between. In germline, CDR1 is SGHNT, CDR2 YYREEE (reference sequence). The CDR3 is 14 amino acids. CDR3 in DNA: TGTGCCAGCAGCCAAACTAGTACCACAGATACGCAGTATTTT. Protein: CASSQTSTTDTQYF.

The chain recombines TRBV27 with TRBJ2-7; D unresolved. The CDR3 is made up of 14 amino acids. V was cut by 5 bases and J by 2 bases, with 13 bases left in between. Germline-derived CDR1 and CDR2 are MNHEY and SMNVEV (reference sequence). The CDR3 sequence is CASSISWYTYEQYF. The CDR3 DNA reads TGTGCCAGCAGTATCTCATGGTACACCTACGAGCAGTACTTC.

The rearrangement joins TRBV15 to TRBJ1-5, with TRBD1 matching 12 bases. The V gene's germline CDR1 is LNHNV and CDR2 YYDKDF (reference sequence). The CDR3 is 17 residues long. The V segment lost 4 bases and the J segment 6 bases; nucleotides outside the gene matches: 10. CDR3 DNA sequence: TGTGCCACCAGCACGGGACAGGGGGCAAGAGTGAGTCAGCCCCAGCATTTT. Its protein is CATSTGQGARVSQPQHF. Together with reference TRBV15 and TRBJ1-5, the CDR3 gives the full variable domain: DAMVIQNPRYQVTQFGKPVTLSCSQTLNHNVMYWYQQKSSQAPKLLFHYYDKDFNNEADTPDNFQSRRPNTSFCFLDIRSPGLGDTAMYLCATSTGQGARVSQPQHFGDGTRLSIL.

The chain has TRBV7-8 and TRBJ2-7, with D maybe TRBD2 (6 bases). With 3 bases removed from V and 6 bases from J, the gap between germline ends came to 18 bases. In germline, CDR1 is SGHVS, CDR2 FQNEAQ. The CDR3 totals 15 residues. The CDR3 loop is CASSFSGLSVREQYF. The CDR3 nucleotides read TGTGCCAGCAGCTTCTCGGGACTTTCGGTCCGCGAGCAGTACTTC. Full variable domain (rest looked up from reference TRBV7-8 and TRBJ2-7): GAGVSQSPRYKVAKRGQDVALRCDPISGHVSLFWYQQALGQGPEFLTYFQNEAQLDKSGLPSDRFFAERPEGSVSTLKIQRTQQEDSAVYLCASSFSGLSVREQYFGPGTRLTVT.

The rearrangement links TRBV5-1 to TRBJ1-3; 8 positions match TRBD1. CDR1 SGHRS and CDR2 YFSETQ come from the germline V gene. The CDR3 runs to 16 residues. The ends lost 4 bases at V and 0 bases at J; junction bases unmatched: 6. The CDR3 region has the DNA TGCGCCAGCAGCGCGGCTGGACAGGGCTCTGGAAACACCATATATTTT. It specifies CASSAAGQGSGNTIYF.

This rearrangement joins TRBV18 to TRBJ2-3; D gene uncertain. Trimming stripped 8 bases from V and 0 bases from J, with 12 bases between. This CDR3 has 14 residues. CDR1 is KGHSH, CDR2 LQKENI, per germline. Here the CDR3 DNA reads TGTGCCAGCACCCGGGCCCTAAGCACAGATACGCAGTATTTT. Translating it yields CASTRALSTDTQYF.

The chain joins TRBV4-1 to TRBJ1-3; D might be TRBD1 (5 bases). This CDR3 spans 16 amino acids. Germline CDR1 MGHRA, CDR2 YSYEKL. V lost 6 bases and J 0 bases, leaving 15 bases between the germline ends. The CDR3 protein is CASSLGRQSSGNTIYF. CDR3 in DNA: TGCGCCAGCAGTCTGGGGCGGCAAAGCTCTGGAAACACCATATATTTT.

The V call is TRBV5-4, the J call TRBJ1-1, with D hard to call. Trimming cost V 3 bases and J 0 bases, with 12 bases left between them. The CDR3 spans 15 residues. The germline V gene encodes CDR1 SGHNT and CDR2 YYREEE (reference sequence). CDR3 DNA sequence: TGTGCCAGCAGCTCCACCTCTGACTTGAACACTGAAGCTTTCTTT. Protein product: CASSSTSDLNTEAFF.

The chain couples TRBV7-9 to TRBJ1-1; D might be TRBD1 (5 bases). Trimming took 3 bases from V and 6 from J, leaving 11 bases between them. CDR1 is SEHNR, CDR2 FQNEAQ, per germline (reference sequence). The CDR3 has 13 amino acids. The CDR3 DNA reads as TGTGCCAGCAGCTTGGGGGAGGAGGCTGAAGCTTTCTTT. Its translation is CASSLGEEAEAFF.

The rearrangement joins TRBV23-1 to TRBJ1-4, with D possibly matching TRBD1 (6 bases). TRBV23-1 is classed as an ORF, of uncertain function. The CDR3 spans 17 residues. Trimming removed 5 bases from V and 0 bases from J, with 16 bases in between. The CDR3 DNA sequence: TGCGCCAGCAGTTCCGCCGGGACACCTGCAACTAATGAAAAACTGTTTTTT. Protein sequence: CASSSAGTPATNEKLFF.

The chain carries TRBV2 and TRBJ2-3; 11 positions match TRBD2. CDR3 size: 14 residues. Germline V gene sequence: CDR1 SNHLY, CDR2 FYNNEI. Trimming at V came to 8 bases and at J to 2 bases, leaving 3 bases not matched to a gene. The DNA for the CDR3 is TGTGCCAGCGGACTAGCGGGCGCCACAGATACGCAGTATTTT. Translation gives CASGLAGATDTQYF.

The count of this clone is one. The gene calls are TRBV29-1 and TRBJ1-5; the match to TRBD1 covers 9 bases. V shed 2 bases, J shed 9 bases, and the junction held 2 bases outside the gene matches. The CDR3 sequence is 12 residues long. Germline V gene sequence: CDR1 SQVTM, CDR2 ANQGSEA. CDR3 sequence reads: CSVETTGGPQHF. The CDR3 DNA reads as TGCAGCGTTGAAACGACAGGGGGGCCCCAGCATTTT. Drawing the rest from reference TRBV29-1 and TRBJ1-5, the complete variable domain is SAVISQKPSRDICQRGTSLTIQCQVDSQVTMMFWYRQQPGQSLTLIATANQGSEATYESGFVIDKFPISRPNLTFSTLTVSNMSPEDSSIYLCSVETTGGPQHFGDGTRLSIL.

The chain carries TRBV4-2 and TRBJ1-2; weak D call: TRBD1 (6 bases). Between the trimmed V and J ends, which lost 0 bases and 0 bases, there was a span of 17 bases. CDR1 and CDR2 (germline): LGHNA, YNFKEQ. This CDR3 region has 18 residues. The CDR3, as DNA: TGTGCCAGCAGCCAAGATTTAGGGACATTCCTCCCTAACTATGGCTACACCTTC. It specifies CASSQDLGTFLPNYGYTF.

As concerns this clone: A much larger clone sits a single nucleotide away, making a read error possible. Other nucleotide sequences in the sample specify the same CDR3. V gene TRBV7-3 combines with J gene TRBJ2-3; unclear D gene. Per germline, CDR1 SGHTA and CDR2 FQGTGA. Trimming left V 3 bases short and J 1 base short, with 5 bases between. The CDR3 is made up of 13 amino acids. The chain's CDR3 is CASSLGGTDTQYF. DNA of the CDR3: TGTGCCAGCAGCTTGGGTGGCACAGATACGCAGTATTTT.

The J gene is TRBJ1-1, the V gene TRBV18; the D gene is possibly TRBD1 (5 bases). The V gene lost 3 bases and the J gene lost 5 bases, with 13 bases spanning the gap. The CDR3 has 14 residues. Germline V gene sequence: CDR1 KGHSH, CDR2 LQKENI. CDR3 sequence: CASSPPGRATEAFF. The DNA of the CDR3 is TGTGCCAGCTCACCTCCAGGGAGGGCAACTGAAGCTTTCTTT.

In the case of this clone: This may arise from a read error, as a much more abundant clone is one base away. The sample has other DNA sequences that encode this CDR3 too. CDR3 residues: CASSLTGGTEAFF. CDR3 DNA sequence: TGTGCCAGCAGCCTTACAGGGGGCACTGAAGCTTTCTTT. The chain combines TRBV7-9 with TRBJ1-1, with 8 bases that match TRBD1. The germline V gene has CDR1 SEHNR and CDR2 FQNEAQ (reference sequence). With 5 bases clipped from V and 4 bases from J, the junction kept 3 bases outside the gene matches. CDR3 length: 13 amino acids. Variable domain in full (rest from reference TRBV7-9 and TRBJ1-1): DTGVSQNPRHKITKRGQNVTFRCDPISEHNRLYWYRQTLGQGPEFLTYFQNEAQLEKSRLLSDRFSAERPKGSFSTLEIQRTEQGDSAMYLCASSLTGGTEAFFGQGTRLTVV.